The 27 T cell receptor beta chains below were found in one sample sequenced in a study of blood T cell repertoires in COVID-19. Libraries were prepared by immunoSEQ multiplex PCR; TCRdb keeps only in-frame clonotypes and omits some of them. The sample lists some 260,000 clones, approximately 80% occurring once. Source material: peripheral blood. Every receptor here comes from a man at least 80 years old with acute or convalescent COVID-19.

This chain joins TRBV7-9 and TRBJ2-1, with a weak D call TRBD2 (5 bases). The CDR3 length is 16 residues. V shed 5 bases and J shed 4 bases, with 18 bases lying between them. Germline-derived CDR1 and CDR2 are SEHNR and FQNEAQ (reference sequence). CDR3 sequence reads: CASSPTRHNRYNEQFF. Here the CDR3 DNA reads TGTGCCAGCAGCCCAACTAGACATAACCGATACAATGAGCAGTTCTTC.

The V call is TRBV13, the J call TRBJ2-4, with 11 bases matching TRBD1. With 2 bases clipped from V and 0 bases from J, the junction kept 3 bases outside the gene matches. The CDR3 runs to 17 residues. Germline V gene sequence: CDR1 PRHDT, CDR2 FYEKMQ (reference sequence). For the CDR3, the DNA is TGTGCCAGCAGCTTAAGGACAGGGGGCTCAGCCAAAAACATTCAGTACTTC. The encoded protein is CASSLRTGGSAKNIQYF.

The chain carries TRBV4-1 and TRBJ1-5, with D possibly matching TRBD1 (5 bases). This CDR3 contains 14 residues. The germline V and J ends were trimmed by 1 base and 7 bases, with 11 bases remaining between them. Per the germline V gene, CDR1 is MGHRA and CDR2 is YSYEKL. CDR3 sequence: CASSQGQWQQPQHF. The CDR3 DNA sequence: TGCGCCAGCAGCCAAGGACAGTGGCAACAGCCCCAGCATTTT.

This clone was counted ten times or more. The chain couples TRBV24-1 to TRBJ2-1, with a weak D call TRBD2 (6 bases). V lost 6 bases and J 5 bases, leaving 13 bases between the germline ends. The CDR3 runs 14 residues. CDR1 and CDR2 (germline): KGHDR, SFDVKD. CDR3 sequence (DNA): TGTGCCACCAGTAAGTCGGGACTTAACAATGAGCAGTTCTTC. This sequence encodes CATSKSGLNNEQFF.

The V and J genes are TRBV5-1 and TRBJ1-2; maybe TRBD1 (6 bases). V shed 3 bases and J shed 6 bases, with 15 bases lying between them. CDR1 SGHRS and CDR2 YFSETQ come from the germline V gene. The CDR3 sequence is 14 residues long. CDR3 region: CASSSGGTGNGYTF. CDR3 nucleotides: TGCGCCAGCAGCTCGGGGGGTACAGGGAATGGCTACACCTTC.

This clone was recorded once. The CDR3 nucleotides read TGTGCCACCAGCCCTTCATGGGGATGGGGGGACACTGAAGCTTTCTTT. Amino acids: CATSPSWGWGDTEAFF. The chain has TRBV15 and TRBJ1-1, with D perhaps TRBD1 (5 bases). Trimming took 5 bases from V and 3 from J, leaving 19 bases between them. Germline CDR1 is LNHNV and CDR2 is YYDKDF (reference sequence). CDR3 length: 16 amino acids.

A note on this clone: Additional DNA sequences in this sample encode the identical CDR3. This chain connects TRBV18 to TRBJ2-7; TRBD1 is a possible D gene (5 bases). CDR3 length equals 12 residues. Trimming removed 3 bases at V and 4 bases at J, with 7 bases between. Germline CDR1 is KGHSH and CDR2 is LQKENI. This CDR3 reads CASSPDSYEQYF. As DNA, the CDR3 is TGTGCCAGCTCACCTGACAGTTACGAGCAGTACTTC.

Notes on this clone: A read error may account for a junction end that differs from germline. The chain recombines TRBV11-3 with TRBJ2-1; TRBD2 matches at 7 bases. The CDR3 has 16 residues. CDR1 is SGHNT, CDR2 YENEEA, per germline. As DNA, the CDR3 is TGTGCCAGCAGCTTAAAGCTGGCTAGCGGTCACAATCAGCAGTTCTTC. It is translated as CASSLKLASGHNQQFF.

This chain links TRBV6-5 with TRBJ2-3; D might be TRBD1 (7 bases). Germline CDR1 and CDR2: MNHEY and SVGAGI. The CDR3 contains 15 residues. The V end was cut by 8 bases, the J end by 1 base, with 16 bases between. CDR3 in amino acids: CASRSTGEGTDTQYF. The CDR3 DNA reads as TGTGCCAGCCGAAGTACAGGGGAGGGCACAGATACGCAGTATTTT.

This clone was picked up a small number of times. The CDR3 region is CASSSGTPTGELFF. For the CDR3, the DNA is TGCGCCAGCAGCTCAGGGACTCCCACCGGGGAGCTGTTTTTT. V gene TRBV5-1 combines with J gene TRBJ2-2, with D perhaps TRBD2 (6 bases). The CDR3 covers 14 residues. Germline CDR1 and CDR2: SGHRS and YFSETQ. Trimming shortened V by 3 bases and J by 4 bases, and 10 bases separated the two germline ends. The full variable domain, completed using reference TRBV5-1 and TRBJ2-2, is KAGVTQTPRYLIKTRGQQVTLSCSPISGHRSVSWYQQTPGQGLQFLFEYFSETQRNKGNFPGRFSGRQFSNSRSEMNVSTLELGDSALYLCASSSGTPTGELFFGEGSRLTVL.

A single count supports this clone. V gene TRBV28 combines with J gene TRBJ1-1; 9 nucleotides line up with TRBD1. This CDR3 is built from 14 residues. CDR1 MDHEN and CDR2 SYDVKM come from the germline V gene. J was trimmed by 10 bases and V by 3 bases; bases with no gene match: 9. The CDR3 here is CASSLPPGQGTAFF. The DNA for the CDR3 is TGTGCCAGCAGTTTGCCTCCGGGACAGGGAACAGCTTTCTTT. Together with reference TRBV28 and TRBJ1-1, the CDR3 gives the full variable domain: DVKVTQSSRYLVKRTGEKVFLECVQDMDHENMFWYRQDPGLGLRLIYFSYDVKMKEKGDIPEGYSVSREKKERFSLILESASTNQTSMYLCASSLPPGQGTAFFGQGTRLTVV.

The chain recombines TRBV19 with TRBJ1-1; D is ambiguous. The germline V gene has CDR1 LNHDA and CDR2 SQIVND (reference sequence). The CDR3 has 11 amino acids. V lost 9 bases and J 4 bases, leaving 9 bases between the germline ends. Written as DNA, the CDR3 is TGTGCCAGCGAAGCGAGCACTGAAGCTTTCTTT. Amino acids: CASEASTEAFF.

The CDR3 loop is CASSLARRQGPYNEQFF. In DNA form, the CDR3 reads TGTGCCAGCAGCTTAGCTCGTAGACAGGGACCTTACAATGAGCAGTTCTTC. The chain uses TRBV11-2 and TRBJ2-1; 7 bases fit TRBD1. The length of the CDR3 is 17 residues. J was trimmed by 4 bases and V by 1 base; bases with no gene match: 10. Germline assignment: CDR1 SGHAT and CDR2 FQNNGV.

This sequence joins TRBV5-1 and TRBJ2-7, with D possibly being TRBD2 (6 bases). V lost 7 bases and J 0 bases, leaving 17 bases between the germline ends. Germline values: CDR1 SGHRS, CDR2 YFSETQ. The CDR3 is 15 amino acids. CDR3 DNA: TGCGCCAGCCGTAATCCAGGGACTCTCTCCTACGAGCAGTACTTC. Residues: CASRNPGTLSYEQYF.

This rearrangement joins TRBV24-1 to TRBJ1-5; D perhaps matches TRBD1 (5 bases). The CDR3 contains 20 residues. Germline lookup yields CDR1 KGHDR and CDR2 SFDVKD. V dropped 4 bases and J dropped 4 bases, with 28 bases sitting between them. CDR3 bases: TGTGCCACCAGTGACCCCCGGGACGATGTTACTAGAGGAGGGAATCAGCCCCAGCATTTT. As protein: CATSDPRDDVTRGGNQPQHF.

The chain uses TRBV24-1 and TRBJ2-3; no reliable D call. V shed 4 bases and J shed 6 bases, with 10 bases lying between them. Germline-derived CDR1 and CDR2 are KGHDR and SFDVKD. The CDR3 runs to 13 residues. CDR3 sequence: CATSDPVRDTQYF. The CDR3 coding sequence is TGTGCCACCAGTGACCCCGTGAGGGATACGCAGTATTTT.

This chain joins TRBV7-9 and TRBJ1-2; possibly TRBD1 for D (6 bases). V shed 4 bases and J shed 4 bases, with 16 bases lying between them. This CDR3 is 15 amino acids long. The germline V gene has CDR1 SEHNR and CDR2 FQNEAQ (reference sequence). This CDR3 is CASSSDLGTFYGYTF. The DNA for the CDR3 is TGTGCCAGCAGCTCCGACTTAGGGACATTCTATGGCTACACCTTC. The full variable domain, its missing parts supplied by reference TRBV7-9 and TRBJ1-2, is DTGVSQNPRHKITKRGQNVTFRCDPISEHNRLYWYRQTLGQGPEFLTYFQNEAQLEKSRLLSDRFSAERPKGSFSTLEIQRTEQGDSAMYLCASSSDLGTFYGYTFGSGTRLTVV.

CDR3 in amino acids: CASTSYRDSNNEQFF. CDR3 DNA: TGTGCCAGCACCAGTTACCGGGACTCAAACAATGAGCAGTTCTTC. The chain combines TRBV9 with TRBJ2-1; D perhaps matches TRBD2 (6 bases). CDR1 and CDR2 from the germline V gene are SGDLS and YYNGEE. V was shortened by 6 bases and J by 5 bases, with 18 bases between the two germline ends. The CDR3 consists of 15 residues.

In its sample, this clone was seen once. The rearrangement uses TRBV6-1 and TRBJ1-2; no reliable D call. CDR1 MNHNS and CDR2 SASEGT come from the germline V gene. The CDR3 runs to 14 residues. Between the trimmed V and J ends, which lost 3 bases and 0 bases, there was a span of 8 bases. The CDR3 DNA follows: TGTGCCAGCAGTGAGGAGAGGACTAACTATGGCTACACCTTC. It specifies CASSEERTNYGYTF.

This clone was observed once. This rearrangement joins TRBV18 to TRBJ1-1; D is uncertain. The V end was cut by 3 bases, the J end by 10 bases, with 18 bases between. Germline CDR1 and CDR2: KGHSH and LQKENI. This CDR3 has 14 residues. CDR3 in DNA: TGTGCCAGCTCACCGGCTACAATAACTCGGGGAGCTTTCTTT. The encoded protein is CASSPATITRGAFF.

The genes are TRBV10-3 and TRBJ1-1, with 10 nucleotides matching TRBD1. This CDR3 has 14 amino acids. Germline V gene data show CDR1 as ENHRY and CDR2 as SYGVKD. Trimming cost V 7 bases and J 5 bases; bases outside gene matches: 7. The CDR3 sequence is CAITSGQGFTEAFF. CDR3 nucleotides: TGTGCCATCACTTCGGGACAGGGGTTTACTGAAGCTTTCTTT.

In the case of this clone: Other DNA sequences in this sample translate to the same CDR3. The chain combines TRBV19 with TRBJ2-7, with 8 bases that match TRBD1. Germline-derived CDR1 and CDR2 are LNHDA and SQIVND (reference sequence). The CDR3 contains 14 residues. Germline trimming cut 4 bases from V and 4 bases from J; bases unmatched to any gene: 6. The CDR3, as DNA: TGTGCCAGTAGTACCGGGACAGGCAGATACGAGCAGTACTTC. Amino acids: CASSTGTGRYEQYF.

The rearrangement joins TRBV2 to TRBJ1-1; D unclear. The CDR3 length is 14 residues. The V gene lost 3 bases and the J gene lost 4 bases, with 12 bases spanning the gap. Germline values: CDR1 SNHLY, CDR2 FYNNEI. CDR3 residues: CASSDRIRGTEAFF. For the CDR3, the DNA is TGTGCCAGCAGTGACCGCATACGGGGCACTGAAGCTTTCTTT.

This chain links TRBV6-6 with TRBJ2-2; 7 bases agree with TRBD1. V lost 6 bases and J lost 0; bases outside the gene matches: 4. Germline loops: CDR1 MNHNY, CDR2 SVGAGI (reference sequence). The CDR3 covers 15 residues. DNA for the CDR3: TGTGCCAGCAGCCTACAGGGGCCGAACACCGGGGAGCTGTTTTTT. This gives the protein CASSLQGPNTGELFF.

The sample holds one count of this clone. This sequence joins TRBV30 and TRBJ1-1, with D maybe TRBD1 (5 bases). The V gene lost 4 bases and the J gene lost 1 base, with 7 bases spanning the gap. Per the germline V gene, CDR1 is GTSNPN and CDR2 is SVGIG (reference sequence). This CDR3 spans 12 amino acids. The CDR3 reads CAWKQENTEAFF. For the CDR3, the DNA is TGTGCCTGGAAACAGGAGAACACTGAAGCTTTCTTT.

A few counts support this clone. This chain links TRBV6-2 or TRBV6-3 with TRBJ1-1, with 7 bases matching TRBD1. Losses at the gene ends were 2 bases for V and 0 bases for J; bases not matched to a gene: 12. Germline V gene lookup returns CDR1 MNHEY and CDR2 SVGEGT. The CDR3 contains 18 residues. The CDR3 region has the DNA TGTGCCAGCAGTTACGAGAGGGGGCGGTTAAGGATGAACACTGAAGCTTTCTTT. Residues: CASSYERGRLRMNTEAFF.

CDR3 DNA sequence: TGCGCCAGCAGCTTGGCCAGCGGGGGGACCGCCTCGAGCTCCTACGAGCAGTACTTC. The encoded protein is CASSLASGGTASSSYEQYF. The chain couples TRBV5-1 to TRBJ2-7, with 9 bases that match TRBD2. Looked up from germline, CDR1 is SGHRS and CDR2 is YFSETQ. The V and J ends lost 0 bases and 0 bases, in that order; junction bases with no gene match: 13. The CDR3 spans 19 residues.